Given below is one TCR beta chain in context. Its specificity is unknown. Trimming removed 0 bases at V and 3 bases at J, with 13 bases between. The CDR3 has 16 residues. As for treatment: 15 to 20 received Ad26.COV2.S at low or high dose, single or two shots; about 5 received placebo; per-sample allocation not given. The investigators took samples on day 63 after the first vaccine or placebo injection. Immunization relied on an Ad26 vector, which expressed Wuhan-strain SARS-CoV-2 spike. TCRdb's copy holds only in-frame clones and misses some; the assay was immunoSEQ multiplex PCR. The repertoire holds 300,000 to 400,000 clones, with over 80% as singletons. This sample was included in a study of Ad26.COV2.S vaccination and SARS-CoV-2 variants. Points from the study as a whole: Substantial breadth was reported for post-vaccination spike-specific CD8+ and CD4+ T cells. People given the vaccine had a wider spike-specific TCR breadth than placebo recipients did.

The sequencing here drew on peripheral blood, taken in a trial of Ad26.COV2.S vaccine versus placebo. The rearrangement joins TRBV23-1 to TRBJ2-3; a possible D gene is TRBD2 (6 bases). TRBV23-1 is an ORF, with its function uncertain. The receptor was derived from a person between 18 and 59 years old who received the Ad26.COV2.S COVID-19 vaccine or a placebo. CDR3 in DNA: TGCGCCAGCAGTCAATCGTGCGGGAATAGGACAGATACGCAGTATTTT. This gives the protein CASSQSCGNRTDTQYF.